One and the same sample provided the 28 T cell receptor beta chains below, sequenced in a study of blood T cell repertoires in COVID-19. The assay was immunoSEQ multiplex PCR, and TCRdb's table has in-frame clones only and misses some. The sample consists of approximately 200,000 clones, about nine tenths of them appearing once. Sequencing was performed on PBMCs or T cells enriched from blood (not recorded which). These TCRs come from a man aged 25-45 years in a cohort exposed to, infected with or recovered from COVID-19 (not recorded which).

The count of this clone is one. The chain links TRBV5-1 to TRBJ2-1; TRBD1 agrees at 9 bases. The V gene's germline CDR1 is SGHRS and CDR2 YFSETQ. J was trimmed by 3 bases and V by 4 bases; bases with no gene match: 5. This CDR3 region has 15 residues. CDR3 nucleotide sequence: TGCGCCAGCAGCCCGGGGGGACAGGGCTACAATGAGCAGTTCTTC. Protein sequence: CASSPGGQGYNEQFF.

The chain is built from TRBV6-2 or TRBV6-3 and TRBJ2-1; tentative D call: TRBD1 (6 bases). V lost 3 bases and J 5 bases, leaving 14 bases between the germline ends. The CDR3 is 15 residues long. Germline V gene data show CDR1 as MNHEY and CDR2 as SVGEGT. Here the CDR3 reads CASSYFRGRNNEQFF. CDR3 bases: TGTGCCAGCAGTTATTTCAGGGGTAGAAACAATGAGCAGTTCTTC.

The chain is built from TRBV2 and TRBJ2-3; the match to TRBD1 covers 8 bases. Germline loops: CDR1 SNHLY, CDR2 FYNNEI. V shed 7 bases and J 4 bases; nucleotides not matched to a gene: 7. The CDR3 length is 14 residues. The CDR3 region is CASTRQGISDTQYF. CDR3 nucleotides: TGTGCCAGCACCAGACAGGGGATTTCAGATACGCAGTATTTT. Full variable domain (outside the CDR3, taken from reference TRBV2 and TRBJ2-3): EPEVTQTPSHQVTQMGQEVILRCVPISNHLYFYWYRQILGQKVEFLVSFYNNEISEKSEIFDDQFSVERPDGSNFTLKIRSTKLEDSAMYFCASTRQGISDTQYFGPGTRLTVL.

The chain is built from TRBV28 and TRBJ2-7; 8 nucleotides line up with TRBD2. With 9 bases clipped from V and 6 bases from J, the junction kept 7 bases outside the gene matches. Germline V CDR1 and CDR2: MDHEN, SYDVKM. CDR3 length: 12 amino acids. DNA of the CDR3: TGTGCCAGTCCCACCCGGGGGGGCGAGCAGTACTTC. Translated: CASPTRGGEQYF.

The chain employs TRBV9 and TRBJ2-5, with 8 bases fitting TRBD2. The CDR3 totals 14 residues. The V gene's germline CDR1 is SGDLS and CDR2 YYNGEE. J gave up 3 bases and V 2 bases, and 3 bases lay outside the gene matches. CDR3 sequence: CASSVREGEETQYF. The CDR3 DNA reads TGTGCCAGCAGCGTCCGGGAGGGCGAAGAGACCCAGTACTTC.

This rearrangement joins TRBV5-1 to TRBJ2-3; TRBD1 matches at 9 bases. CDR1 and CDR2 from the germline V gene are SGHRS and YFSETQ. This CDR3 has 15 residues. The V segment lost 4 bases and the J segment 2 bases; nucleotides outside the gene matches: 5. For the CDR3, the DNA is TGCGCCAGCAGCCTACGGACAGGGGACACAGATACGCAGTATTTT. It is translated as CASSLRTGDTDTQYF.

The chain is built from TRBV4-1 and TRBJ2-3; TRBD1 might be the D (5 bases). V was trimmed by 0 bases and J by 2 bases, leaving 18 bases between them. CDR1 and CDR2 from the germline V gene are MGHRA and YSYEKL. The CDR3 consists of 18 residues. The CDR3 bases are TGCGCCAGCAGCCAAGATAGGGGTACAGGAACGATCACAGATACGCAGTATTTT. It yields the protein CASSQDRGTGTITDTQYF.

The chain has TRBV18 and TRBJ2-2, with D possibly TRBD2 on 6 matching bases. V was cut by 4 bases and J by 3 bases, with 6 bases left in between. The CDR3 has 13 residues. The V gene's germline CDR1 is KGHSH and CDR2 LQKENI. CDR3 in amino acids: CASSLADTGELFF. Written as DNA, the CDR3 is TGTGCCAGCTCACTAGCGGACACCGGGGAGCTGTTTTTT.

The chain combines TRBV7-2 with TRBJ2-7; 7 bases agree with TRBD1. With V trimmed by 2 bases and J by 2 bases, 3 bases remained unmatched. Germline CDR1 is SGHTA and CDR2 is FQGNSA. The length of the CDR3 is 14 residues. CDR3 amino acids: CASSLNRGTYEQYF. CDR3 nucleotide sequence: TGTGCCAGCAGCTTAAACAGGGGAACCTACGAGCAGTACTTC.

The CDR3 DNA reads as TGTGCCTCCCAAAGATCTAGCGGTTTCACAGATACGCAGTATTTT. Amino acid sequence: CASQRSSGFTDTQYF. The rearrangement uses TRBV27 and TRBJ2-3; 7 nucleotides align to TRBD2. The CDR3 consists of 15 residues. The V gene end was trimmed by 11 bases and the J gene end by 2 bases; junction bases not matched to a gene: 13. CDR1 and CDR2 from the germline V gene are MNHEY and SMNVEV (reference sequence).

The chain has TRBV28 and TRBJ1-1; TRBD1 agrees at 7 bases. The CDR3 has 15 amino acids. The germline gives CDR1 MDHEN, CDR2 SYDVKM. The V segment lost 7 bases and the J segment 2 bases; nucleotides outside the gene matches: 10. The CDR3 here is CASIPPGQLNTEAFF. CDR3 DNA: TGTGCCAGCATTCCTCCGGGACAGCTAAACACTGAAGCTTTCTTT. Variable domain in full (rest from reference TRBV28 and TRBJ1-1): DVKVTQSSRYLVKRTGEKVFLECVQDMDHENMFWYRQDPGLGLRLIYFSYDVKMKEKGDIPEGYSVSREKKERFSLILESASTNQTSMYLCASIPPGQLNTEAFFGQGTRLTVV.

The rearrangement uses TRBV27 and TRBJ1-2; no reliable D call. V lost 5 bases, J lost 5 bases, and 21 bases lay in between. CDR3 length equals 16 residues. Germline V CDR1 and CDR2: MNHEY, SMNVEV (reference sequence). The CDR3 DNA reads TGTGCCAGCAGTCCCCGTGGAGGGTCGAAGATTTATGGCTACACCTTC. Protein: CASSPRGGSKIYGYTF.

The chain recombines TRBV7-2 with TRBJ2-5, with 9 bases identical to TRBD2. This CDR3 comprises 15 residues. With 4 bases clipped from V and 2 bases from J, the junction kept 5 bases outside the gene matches. Germline V gene lookup returns CDR1 SGHTA and CDR2 FQGNSA. CDR3 sequence reads: CASSSRTSEQETQYF. The CDR3 DNA follows: TGTGCCAGCAGCTCCCGGACTAGCGAACAAGAGACCCAGTACTTC.

V is TRBV5-6 and J is TRBJ1-1; no clear D. In germline, CDR1 is SGHDT, CDR2 YYEEEE. The V and J ends lost 6 bases and 2 bases respectively, with 14 bases between them. This CDR3 comprises 14 residues. CDR3 region: CASTMERRNTEAFF. The CDR3 DNA follows: TGTGCCAGCACCATGGAGCGGAGAAACACTGAAGCTTTCTTT.

This chain uses TRBV6-5 with TRBJ1-6, with 8 positions matching TRBD1. CDR1 MNHEY and CDR2 SVGAGI come from the germline V gene. V was pared by 9 bases and J by 9 bases, with 7 bases of the junction left unmatched. The CDR3 consists of 13 residues. The CDR3 DNA follows: TGTGCCAGATCGACAGGGGAAGGTTCACCCCTCCACTTT. Protein: CARSTGEGSPLHF.

V is TRBV2 and J is TRBJ2-5, with D maybe TRBD1 (5 bases). This CDR3 is built from 16 residues. Germline CDR1 SNHLY, CDR2 FYNNEI. Trimming cost V 4 bases and J 5 bases, with 20 bases left between them. The CDR3 sequence: CASSGTLAGSYETQYF. CDR3 bases: TGTGCCAGCAGTGGAACGCTGGCAGGGTCGTATGAGACCCAGTACTTC.

The chain is built from TRBV19 and TRBJ2-2; D unclear. V was shortened by 3 bases and J by 0 bases, with 8 bases between the two germline ends. The length of the CDR3 is 15 residues. In germline, CDR1 is LNHDA, CDR2 SQIVND (reference sequence). CDR3 in DNA: TGTGCCAGTAGTATTTCCAGAACGAACACCGGGGAGCTGTTTTTT. It encodes CASSISRTNTGELFF.

This clone came up once. The J gene is TRBJ1-2, the V gene TRBV5-1; D might be TRBD1 (6 bases). V lost 4 bases to trimming and J lost 1 base, with 17 bases between them. The CDR3 has 16 residues. Germline values: CDR1 SGHRS, CDR2 YFSETQ. CDR3: CASSTIDRKNNYGYTF. CDR3 DNA: TGCGCCAGCAGCACGATTGACAGGAAAAATAACTATGGCTACACCTTC. Based on the CDR3 plus reference TRBV5-1 and TRBJ1-2, the full variable domain is KAGVTQTPRYLIKTRGQQVTLSCSPISGHRSVSWYQQTPGQGLQFLFEYFSETQRNKGNFPGRFSGRQFSNSRSEMNVSTLELGDSALYLCASSTIDRKNNYGYTFGSGTRLTVV.

This chain connects TRBV4-3 to TRBJ2-2; D is undetermined. Germline lookup yields CDR1 LGHNA and CDR2 YSLEER. V gave up 6 bases and J gave up 5 bases, with 13 bases separating them. This CDR3 spans 14 amino acids. CDR3 residues: CASSGGALTGELFF. DNA of the CDR3: TGCGCCAGCAGTGGCGGCGCACTGACCGGGGAGCTGTTTTTT.

CDR3 DNA: TGCGCCAGCAGACAAATAGCGGGAGCGAGCAATGAGCAGTTCTTC. It specifies CASRQIAGASNEQFF. The chain links TRBV10-2 to TRBJ2-1, with 9 bases lining up with TRBD2. The CDR3 runs to 15 residues. Trimming took 6 bases from V and 6 from J; bases not matched to a gene: 9. CDR1 WSHSY and CDR2 SAAADI come from the germline V gene.

In regard to this clone: A read error may be the cause here, since a much bigger clone is one base away. The V and J genes are TRBV4-1 and TRBJ1-1, with a possible D match to TRBD1 (5 bases). This CDR3 contains 13 residues. CDR1 and CDR2 from the germline V gene are MGHRA and YSYEKL. Trimming pared 3 bases from V and 5 bases from J, leaving 10 bases between. CDR3 coding DNA: TGCGCCAGCAGCCAGCAGGGCTGGACTGAAGCTTTCTTT. Encoded protein: CASSQQGWTEAFF.

The J gene is TRBJ1-2, the V gene TRBV6-5; possibly TRBD1 for D (5 bases). The CDR3 has 15 amino acids. Trimming took off 6 bases at V and 4 bases at J, with 18 bases between the two ends. The germline gives CDR1 MNHEY, CDR2 SVGAGI. As DNA, the CDR3 is TGTGCCAGCAGACCTGACAGAACCGCAGTCTATGGCTACACCTTC. Translated, it gives CASRPDRTAVYGYTF.

Here the CDR3 DNA reads TGTGCCACCAGCTGTGGGGGGGGCGCGGACCACGAGCAGTACTTC. This translates into CATSCGGGADHEQYF. V gene TRBV15 combines with J gene TRBJ2-7; D perhaps matches TRBD2 (7 bases). This CDR3 contains 15 residues. Trimming took off 5 bases at V and 5 bases at J, with 19 bases between the two ends. Germline CDR1 LNHNV, CDR2 YYDKDF (reference sequence).

This rearrangement joins TRBV13 to TRBJ2-7, with a possible D match to TRBD1 (6 bases). The germline V and J ends were trimmed by 6 bases and 10 bases, with 25 bases remaining between them. The CDR3 contains 15 residues. CDR1 and CDR2 from the germline V gene are PRHDT and FYEKMQ (reference sequence). The CDR3 nucleotides read TGTGCCAGCAGGGACAGTCGGACAGTACTACGATTCCAGTACTTC. Its protein product is CASRDSRTVLRFQYF.

V gene TRBV6-2 or TRBV6-3 combines with J gene TRBJ1-1; D is undetermined. The CDR3 is 13 amino acids. The V gene lost 5 bases and the J gene lost 3 bases, with 10 bases spanning the gap. In germline, CDR1 is MNHEY, CDR2 SVGEGT. Here the CDR3 DNA reads TGTGCCAGCAGTCCAGCGGGCTACACTGAAGCTTTCTTT. The encoded protein is CASSPAGYTEAFF.

This chain connects TRBV19 to TRBJ2-1; 12 bases agree with TRBD2. The CDR3 consists of 13 residues. Unmatched junction bases numbered 0, after V lost 5 bases and J lost 7 bases. Germline CDR1 reads LNHDA; CDR2 reads SQIVND (reference sequence). The CDR3 reads CASSGTSGNEQFF. CDR3 bases: TGTGCCAGTAGTGGGACTAGCGGGAATGAGCAGTTCTTC. The full variable domain, in which reference TRBV19 and TRBJ2-1 provide the parts outside the CDR3, is DGGITQSPKYLFRKEGQNVTLSCEQNLNHDAMYWYRQDPGQGLRLIYYSQIVNDFQKGDIAEGYSVSREKKESFPLTVTSAQKNPTAFYLCASSGTSGNEQFFGPGTRLTVL.

V gene TRBV4-2 combines with J gene TRBJ1-2; D perhaps matches TRBD1 (5 bases). CDR3 length: 15 amino acids. Trimming pared 5 bases from V and 2 bases from J, leaving 15 bases between. CDR1 is LGHNA, CDR2 YNFKEQ, per germline. CDR3 bases: TGTGCCAGCAGCTCCAGCCAGGGCAACAACTATGGCTACACCTTC. Translating gives CASSSSQGNNYGYTF.

The chain uses TRBV6-5 and TRBJ1-1; tentative D call: TRBD1 (5 bases). Germline V gene sequence: CDR1 MNHEY, CDR2 SVGAGI. V lost 6 bases, J lost 6 bases, and 17 bases lay in between. The CDR3 covers 14 residues. Written as DNA, the CDR3 is TGTGCCAGCAGCGGCCCTTATGCGGGGGCTGAAGCTTTCTTT. Its translation is CASSGPYAGAEAFF.